This T cell receptor (beta chain) is from a study of spatial heterogeneity in lung cancer. Study-level information: In tumor regions TCR transcript counts correlated strongly with a matched bulk RNA-seq T cell module score. Findings of the study overall: Intratumoral expanded alpha and beta TCR counts were found to track tumor mutation counts.

Unique molecular identifiers tagged every individual TCR cDNA molecule. MiXCR was run by TCRdb on the 5' RACE reads, yielding one entry per CDR3 protein. The sample has roughly 19,000 distinct CDR3 sequences, about 7.5% seen once. The sample holds many counts of this clonotype. Its matching antigen is unknown. As for time point: sample taken at primary tumor resection. Whole RNA, which was extracted from tumor, nontumor lung tissue or frozen PBMC, was sequenced without any cell sorting. Trimming stripped 4 bases from V and 1 base from J, with 13 bases between. Germline-derived CDR1 and CDR2 are MNHEY and SMNVEV (reference sequence). The CDR3 is 16 residues long.

The sequenced sample was lung tumor tissue, obtained at surgery. The clonotype originates from a male donor with early-stage non-small cell lung cancer. The V gene is TRBV27, the J gene TRBJ1-4; no definite D call. CDR3 in DNA: TGTGCCAGCAGTTCTTACAAAGGAGGAACTAATGAAAAACTGTTTTTT. Translating gives CASSSYKGGTNEKLFF.